Reported below is one TCR beta chain. Its antigen remains unknown. The sample is drawn from a study of T-cell memory formation after mild COVID-19. The germline V gene has CDR1 SGHRS and CDR2 YFSETQ. CDR3 length: 14 amino acids. V was pared by 3 bases and J by 4 bases, with 13 bases between. Broader study findings: The study found contracting CD4+ clones mainly in CM and EM and contracting CD8+ clones in EMRA. Some clones that responded were present in memory (sampled pre-infection), which suggests cross-reactive memory joined. Later expanders leaned toward CD4+, whereas clones contracting from day 15 to 85 were balanced CD4/CD8.

TCRalpha and TCRbeta libraries used 5'RACE with constant-segment primers and UMIs. TCRdb processed the 5' RACE reads anew with MiXCR; each CDR3 protein has one entry. In the table there are hundreds of thousands of distinct CDR3 sequences, approximately 18% of which are singletons. Sequencing was performed on PBMCs or a T cell subset sorted from them (not recorded which). J is TRBJ1-1 and V is TRBV5-1, with D perhaps matching TRBD1 (6 bases). The source is an adult woman who had mild COVID-19 (a few samples of this study predate the infection). Cell type and time point are not known. The CDR3 region has the DNA TGCGCCAGCAGCTCTACAGGGATTGGCACTGAAGCTTTCTTT. Translated, it gives CASSSTGIGTEAFF.